Sequencing of this T cell receptor (beta chain) was carried out in a study of cytomegalovirus exposure and HLA in healthy donors. Regarding the study as a whole: Rarity held for most TCR sequences, but there were some public TCRs that occurred in many donors.

As to this clone: Its target is unknown.

Both 60 Vbeta primers and 13 Jbeta primers went into the PCR. Method: immunoSEQ multiplex PCR; TCRdb's copy keeps in-frame clones and lacks some. The table shows roughly 170,000 clones, with roughly 80% occurring only once. With 5 bases removed from V and 5 bases from J, the gap between germline ends came to 15 bases. This CDR3 has 14 amino acids. Germline CDR1 and CDR2: SGHTA and FQGNSA. The V call is TRBV7-2, the J call TRBJ1-2, with D perhaps TRBD1 (5 bases). This TCR was recovered from a boy between 10 and 17 years old in good health and CMV-seronegative. Input material: PBMCs. CDR3 DNA sequence: TGTGCCAGCAGCCCCCCGTCCAGGGTTTATGGCTACACCTTC. As protein: CASSPPSRVYGYTF.